The 24 T cell receptor beta chains reported below all come from one sample, sequenced in a study of response to subunit inactivated influenza vaccine. TCRdb re-called the RT-PCR reads through MiXCR, storing one row per CDR3 protein. The table lists roughly 540,000 distinct CDR3 sequences, approximately 20% of them singletons. These data were also filed under a second study, of T cells expressing NK-cell markers. That paper notes: cDNA encoding TCR beta was synthesized via 5'RACE template switching incorporating UMIs.

This specimen consisted of CD4+ T cells sorted from PBMCs, obtained approximately 12 days after vaccination. These receptor sequences come from a man aged 50 to 60 who received an inactivated influenza vaccine.

This clonotype was detected a few times. The gene calls are TRBV30 and TRBJ1-2; tentative D call: TRBD1 (6 bases). Germline CDR1 is GTSNPN and CDR2 is SVGIG (reference sequence). V was cut by 4 bases and J by 8 bases, with 20 bases left in between. CDR3 size: 14 residues. The CDR3: CAWTLGGGARGYTF. The CDR3, as DNA: TGTGCCTGGACGTTAGGGGGGGGCGCGAGAGGCTACACCTTC.

This clonotype came up a few times. V and J are TRBV20-1 and TRBJ2-3, with unresolved D. The CDR3 spans 11 residues. The germline V gene encodes CDR1 DFQATT and CDR2 SNEGSKA (reference sequence). Trimming shortened V by 5 bases and J by 6 bases, and 9 bases separated the two germline ends. The CDR3 region is CSASSRDTQYF. The CDR3 coding sequence is TGCAGTGCTTCGAGCAGGGATACGCAGTATTTT.

This clonotype showed up many times. This chain uses TRBV6-5 with TRBJ2-1, with unresolved D. Trimming removed 0 bases from V and 9 bases from J, with 6 bases in between. Germline V gives CDR1 MNHEY, CDR2 SVGAGI. CDR3 size: 12 residues. The CDR3 loop reads CASSYSGIEQFF. CDR3 sequence (DNA): TGTGCCAGCAGTTACTCGGGGATTGAGCAGTTCTTC.

This clonotype was recorded a few times. V is TRBV7-9 and J is TRBJ2-5, with 7 bases fitting TRBD1. The germline V gene has CDR1 SEHNR and CDR2 FQNEAQ (reference sequence). Trimming removed 5 bases from V and 5 bases from J; junction bases left unmatched: 11. The CDR3 sequence is 15 residues long. The CDR3 DNA is TGTGCCAGCAGCGACACAGGGGATTGGTCTGAGACCCAGTACTTC. The encoded protein is CASSDTGDWSETQYF. Supplemented by reference TRBV7-9 and TRBJ2-5, the full variable domain reads DTGVSQNPRHKITKRGQNVTFRCDPISEHNRLYWYRQTLGQGPEFLTYFQNEAQLEKSRLLSDRFSAERPKGSFSTLEIQRTEQGDSAMYLCASSDTGDWSETQYFGPGTRLLVL.

A few counts support this clonotype. This chain links TRBV20-1 with TRBJ2-3; tentatively, D is TRBD1 or TRBD2 (5 bases each). With 1 base removed from V and 0 bases from J, the gap between germline ends came to 17 bases. This CDR3 is built from 17 residues. Germline CDR1 reads DFQATT; CDR2 reads SNEGSKA (reference sequence). CDR3 sequence reads: CSARGVGGRSSTDTQYF. In nucleotides, the CDR3 is TGCAGTGCTAGAGGGGTTGGGGGTAGATCTAGCACAGATACGCAGTATTTT.

This clonotype was picked up one time. V is TRBV6-2 or TRBV6-3 and J is TRBJ1-2; D is undetermined. This CDR3 contains 15 residues. Germline values: CDR1 MNHEY, CDR2 SVGEGT. Trimming took off 0 bases at V and 2 bases at J, with 10 bases between the two ends. The CDR3 protein is CASSYSSGRNYGYTF. The CDR3 DNA reads TGTGCCAGCAGTTACTCGAGCGGCAGAAACTATGGCTACACCTTC.

In its sample, this clonotype was seen a few times. The rearrangement joins TRBV5-6 to TRBJ2-1, with TRBD2 as a possible D gene (6 bases). Germline V gives CDR1 SGHDT, CDR2 YYEEEE. The CDR3 is 17 amino acids. The germline V and J ends were trimmed by 0 bases and 5 bases, with 18 bases remaining between them. The CDR3, as DNA: TGTGCCAGCAGCTTGGAGAATGGGAGGCCAGTTAACAATGAGCAGTTCTTC. This gives the protein CASSLENGRPVNNEQFF. The variable domain in full, with the rest retrieved from reference TRBV5-6 and TRBJ2-1, is DAGVTQSPTHLIKTRGQQVTLRCSPKSGHDTVSWYQQALGQGPQFIFQYYEEEERQRGNFPDRFSGHQFPNYSSELNVNALLLGDSALYLCASSLENGRPVNNEQFFGPGTRLTVL.

The table lists this clonotype with a few counts. The V gene is TRBV27, the J gene TRBJ1-5; no clear D gene. The CDR3 covers 16 residues. Germline V gene lookup returns CDR1 MNHEY and CDR2 SMNVEV (reference sequence). V dropped 6 bases and J dropped 0 bases, with 15 bases sitting between them. The CDR3 region has the DNA TGTGCCAGCAGCTCGGCCGGGATGACTAGCAATCAGCCCCAGCATTTT. As protein: CASSSAGMTSNQPQHF.

This chain links TRBV7-2 with TRBJ2-2; D call uncertain. V gave up 6 bases and J gave up 2 bases, with 13 bases separating them. Germline CDR1 SGHTA, CDR2 FQGNSA. The CDR3 consists of 15 residues. CDR3 protein: CASRLRWENTGELFF. CDR3 in DNA: TGTGCCAGCAGACTTAGGTGGGAAAACACCGGGGAGCTGTTTTTT.

V is TRBV18 and J is TRBJ2-1; possible D gene TRBD1, 5 bases. Germline-derived CDR1 and CDR2 are KGHSH and LQKENI. The V gene lost 1 base and the J gene lost 5 bases, with 9 bases spanning the gap. The CDR3 sequence is 14 residues long. The CDR3 reads CASSPQGLNNEQFF. The CDR3, as DNA: TGTGCCAGCTCACCACAGGGGCTTAACAATGAGCAGTTCTTC.

This clonotype was detected a few times. J is TRBJ2-7 and V is TRBV12-3 or TRBV12-4; D ambiguous. Deletions cut 7 bases from V and 12 bases from J, with 19 bases between. The CDR3 is 12 amino acids. CDR3: CASTLQSASLYF. CDR3 sequence (DNA): TGTGCCAGCACCTTACAGTCAGCAAGTCTGTACTTC.

This clonotype came up a few times. V is TRBV24-1 and J is TRBJ2-5, with 11 bases lining up with TRBD1. The CDR3 spans 16 residues. The V segment lost 0 bases and the J segment 4 bases; nucleotides outside the gene matches: 3. CDR1 and CDR2 (germline): KGHDR, SFDVKD. This CDR3 is CATSDLSGTGGETQYF. In DNA form, the CDR3 reads TGTGCCACCAGTGATTTGTCCGGGACAGGGGGAGAGACCCAGTACTTC.

The rearrangement joins TRBV29-1 to TRBJ1-2; unclear D gene. V dropped 0 bases and J dropped 8 bases, with 22 bases sitting between them. CDR1 is SQVTM and CDR2 is ANQGSEA in the germline V gene. The CDR3 has 16 amino acids. DNA for the CDR3: TGCAGCGTTGAAGAGTCGGGAATAAATTTCCCCAGGGGCTACACCTTC. Translated: CSVEESGINFPRGYTF. Together with reference TRBV29-1 and TRBJ1-2, the CDR3 gives the full variable domain: SAVISQKPSRDICQRGTSLTIQCQVDSQVTMMFWYRQQPGQSLTLIATANQGSEATYESGFVIDKFPISRPNLTFSTLTVSNMSPEDSSIYLCSVEESGINFPRGYTFGSGTRLTVV.

Only a few counts were recorded for this clonotype. V gene TRBV4-3 combines with J gene TRBJ1-5; D gene unclear. The CDR3 sequence is 16 residues long. CDR1 LGHNA and CDR2 YSLEER come from the germline V gene. Trimming removed 0 bases at V and 0 bases at J, with 9 bases between. The CDR3 nucleotides are TGCGCCAGCAGCCAAGAGGTCAGCTTTAGCAATCAGCCCCAGCATTTT. Translated, it gives CASSQEVSFSNQPQHF.

This clonotype was counted only a few times. The CDR3 DNA reads as TGTGCCAGCAAAACAGGGTCAGGGCTCAAGGGGGAGACCCAGTACTTC. Its translation is CASKTGSGLKGETQYF. This chain connects TRBV6-1 to TRBJ2-5, with D possibly being TRBD1 (6 bases). The CDR3 is made up of 16 amino acids. With 7 bases removed from V and 5 bases from J, the gap between germline ends came to 23 bases. From germline, CDR1 is MNHNS and CDR2 SASEGT.

This chain connects TRBV7-2 to TRBJ2-2; TRBD1 matches at 8 bases. The CDR3 is made up of 14 amino acids. Germline-derived CDR1 and CDR2 are SGHTA and FQGNSA. With V trimmed by 5 bases and J by 6 bases, 5 bases remained unmatched. CDR3 protein: CASSRTGIAGELFF. Here the CDR3 DNA reads TGTGCCAGCAGCCGGACAGGGATCGCCGGGGAGCTGTTTTTT. Combining the CDR3 with reference TRBV7-2 and TRBJ2-2 gives the whole variable domain GAGVSQSPSNKVTEKGKDVELRCDPISGHTALYWYRQSLGQGLEFLIYFQGNSAPDKSGLPSDRFSAERTGGSVSTLTIQRTQQEDSAVYLCASSRTGIAGELFFGEGSRLTVL.

The chain joins TRBV2 to TRBJ2-1; D not certain. V was trimmed by 0 bases and J by 12 bases, leaving 18 bases between them. This CDR3 is built from 15 residues. Germline V CDR1 and CDR2: SNHLY, FYNNEI. CDR3 region: CASSEAPSGIGVQFF. Here the CDR3 DNA reads TGTGCCAGCAGTGAAGCGCCGTCCGGCATTGGGGTGCAGTTCTTC.

The table lists this clonotype with many counts. The chain has TRBV6-5 and TRBJ1-6; 7 nucleotides match TRBD1. The CDR3 loop spans 16 amino acids. Germline CDR1 is MNHEY and CDR2 is SVGAGI. The ends lost 1 base at V and 5 bases at J; junction bases unmatched: 5. Here the CDR3 DNA reads TGTGCCAGCAGTTACTGGGGGACAGAGAATAATTCACCCCTCCACTTT. Protein sequence: CASSYWGTENNSPLHF.

This clonotype appeared many times. The genes are TRBV7-9 and TRBJ2-7; D may correspond to TRBD1 or TRBD2 (5 bases each). CDR1 and CDR2 from the germline V gene are SEHNR and FQNEAQ (reference sequence). Trimming removed 1 base at V and 5 bases at J, with 12 bases between. The CDR3 consists of 14 residues. The CDR3 protein is CASSLGGGENEQYF. Written as DNA, the CDR3 is TGTGCCAGCAGCTTAGGTGGGGGTGAAAACGAGCAGTACTTC. The whole variable domain, filled in from reference TRBV7-9 and TRBJ2-7, reads DTGVSQNPRHKITKRGQNVTFRCDPISEHNRLYWYRQTLGQGPEFLTYFQNEAQLEKSRLLSDRFSAERPKGSFSTLEIQRTEQGDSAMYLCASSLGGGENEQYFGPGTRLTVT.

This clonotype was observed a few times. The DNA for the CDR3 is TGTGCCAGCAGCCCTCCTGGGACAGGGCTCCACGAGCAGTACTTC. Amino acid sequence: CASSPPGTGLHEQYF. The chain employs TRBV3-1 and TRBJ2-7; 9 bases are a match to TRBD1. The CDR3 consists of 15 residues. CDR1 LGHDT and CDR2 YNNKEL come from the germline V gene (reference sequence). V shed 4 bases, J shed 5 bases, and the junction held 9 bases outside the gene matches.

This clonotype has more than one count but fewer than ten. The rearrangement joins TRBV12-3 or TRBV12-4 to TRBJ2-1, with unresolved D. The CDR3 is made up of 11 amino acids. V dropped 8 bases and J dropped 2 bases, with 4 bases sitting between them. The CDR3 DNA sequence: TGTGCCAGCCGCCCCTACAATGAGCAGTTCTTC. Its translation: CASRPYNEQFF.

The chain combines TRBV12-3 or TRBV12-4 with TRBJ2-7, with D maybe TRBD2 (6 bases). V was cut by 3 bases and J by 4 bases, with 16 bases left in between. The CDR3 runs to 15 residues. CDR3 in DNA: TGTGCCAGCAGTTTGGGACTTTATTCGTCGTACGAGCAGTACTTC. Translated, it gives CASSLGLYSSYEQYF.

This clonotype has just a few counts. V and J are TRBV29-1 and TRBJ2-5; 14 positions agree with TRBD2. The CDR3 consists of 14 residues. The V gene end was trimmed by 7 bases and the J gene end by 4 bases; junction bases not matched to a gene: 5. From germline, CDR1 is SQVTM and CDR2 ANQGSEA. CDR3 DNA: TGCAGCGCCGGACTAGCGGGAGGTGCAGAGACCCAGTACTTC. It translates to CSAGLAGGAETQYF.

This clonotype was seen once. This sequence joins TRBV15 and TRBJ2-1; 10 bases line up with TRBD2. The CDR3 length is 17 residues. CDR1 is LNHNV, CDR2 YYDKDF, per germline (reference sequence). V gave up 4 bases and J gave up 7 bases; unmatched junction bases: 13. The CDR3 region is CATSTPRERGGRNEQFF. The CDR3 DNA is TGTGCCACCAGCACCCCAAGGGAGCGGGGGGGCCGTAATGAGCAGTTCTTC.